Shown below are 20 T cell receptor beta chains from a single sample sequenced in a study of blood T cell repertoires in COVID-19. Some clones are missing from TCRdb's copy, which holds only in-frame ones; the method was immunoSEQ multiplex PCR. The sample comprises approximately 140,000 clones, approximately 87% of which are singletons, and 6% to 7% rests with the top ten. Sample: peripheral blood. The receptors come from an older man with acute or convalescent COVID-19.

The rearrangement joins TRBV2 to TRBJ2-7, with unresolved D. Germline CDR1 reads SNHLY; CDR2 reads FYNNEI. V was clipped by 5 bases and J by 1 base, with 9 bases between them. CDR3 length equals 13 residues. The CDR3, as DNA: TGTGCCAGCAGTCGAGGCGGTTCCTACGAGCAGTACTTC. Amino acid sequence: CASSRGGSYEQYF.

V and J are TRBV25-1 and TRBJ2-7; 8 bases match TRBD1. V was clipped by 4 bases and J by 0 bases; unmatched bases: 8. Germline CDR1 is MGHDK and CDR2 is SYGVNS. The CDR3 consists of 16 residues. The CDR3 DNA reads TGTGCCAGCAGTGGGGGGGACAGGATCAGCTCCTACGAGCAGTACTTC. It specifies CASSGGDRISSYEQYF.

Here the CDR3 reads CASSWGSQSTDTQYF. For the CDR3, the DNA is TGTGCCAGCAGTTGGGGCAGCCAGTCCACAGATACGCAGTATTTT. The rearrangement links TRBV2 to TRBJ2-3; a possible D gene is TRBD1 (5 bases). This CDR3 comprises 15 residues. CDR1 and CDR2 from the germline V gene are SNHLY and FYNNEI. The V gene lost 5 bases and the J gene lost 2 bases, with 14 bases spanning the gap.

CDR3 region: CATSRDRGLTEQYF. CDR3 in DNA: TGTGCCACCAGCAGGGACAGGGGGCTCACCGAGCAGTACTTC. The chain couples TRBV15 to TRBJ2-7; 11 bases fit TRBD1. V shed 3 bases and J 6 bases; nucleotides not matched to a gene: 4. This CDR3 has 14 residues. The V gene's germline CDR1 is LNHNV and CDR2 YYDKDF (reference sequence).

This clone appeared a single time. The chain joins TRBV18 to TRBJ2-3; 12 bases agree with TRBD2. This CDR3 is built from 17 residues. Germline assignment: CDR1 KGHSH and CDR2 LQKENI. V was pared by 6 bases and J by 6 bases, with 13 bases of the junction left unmatched. The CDR3 DNA reads as TGTGCCAGCTCCCTGACTAGCGGGAGTAAGAAGGGGGATACGCAGTATTTT. Translated: CASSLTSGSKKGDTQYF.

V gene TRBV18 combines with J gene TRBJ1-4; possible D gene TRBD1, 6 bases. The germline gives CDR1 KGHSH, CDR2 LQKENI. Trimming left V 6 bases short and J 3 bases short, with 14 bases between. The CDR3 covers 15 residues. CDR3 region: CASSPSGAANEKLFF. Here the CDR3 DNA reads TGTGCCAGCTCGCCATCAGGGGCGGCTAATGAAAAACTGTTTTTT.

The chain couples TRBV5-1 to TRBJ2-3, with D possibly TRBD1 on 5 matching bases. The V end was cut by 0 bases, the J end by 2 bases, with 16 bases between. Per the germline V gene, CDR1 is SGHRS and CDR2 is YFSETQ. The CDR3 loop spans 17 amino acids. Here the CDR3 DNA reads TGCGCCAGCAGCTTGGAATCAGGGCTCCCCCTCACAGATACGCAGTATTTT. Translating it yields CASSLESGLPLTDTQYF.

J is TRBJ2-3 and V is TRBV5-4; 8 bases are shared with TRBD1. This CDR3 contains 16 residues. The V gene end was trimmed by 4 bases and the J gene end by 11 bases; junction bases not matched to a gene: 18. CDR1 and CDR2 from the germline V gene are SGHNT and YYREEE (reference sequence). The CDR3 region is CASSSPGTGNLFVQYF. In nucleotides, the CDR3 is TGTGCCAGCAGCAGTCCTGGGACAGGCAATTTGTTTGTGCAGTATTTT.

The CDR3 DNA is TGTGCCAGCAGCTTAGATCGGGGCACAGATACGCAGTATTTT. As protein: CASSLDRGTDTQYF. The chain employs TRBV7-7 and TRBJ2-3; D is unresolved. Germline CDR1 SSHAT, CDR2 FNYEAQ (reference sequence). Trimming took 1 base from V and 1 from J, leaving 6 bases between them. This CDR3 comprises 14 residues.

A few counts support this clone. The chain combines TRBV9 with TRBJ2-1; 9 bases fit TRBD2. The junction had 7 bases not matched to a gene; V was cut back by 0 bases and J by 6 bases. From germline, CDR1 is SGDLS and CDR2 YYNGEE. This CDR3 spans 16 amino acids. The CDR3 protein is CASSVGGRAPTNEQFF. For the CDR3, the DNA is TGTGCCAGCAGCGTAGGCGGGAGGGCTCCTACCAATGAGCAGTTCTTC.

The chain has TRBV7-9 and TRBJ2-2; 8 nucleotides agree with TRBD2. This CDR3 region has 18 residues. Germline V CDR1 and CDR2: SEHNR, FQNEAQ (reference sequence). V shed 6 bases, J shed 6 bases, and the junction held 18 bases outside the gene matches. CDR3 in amino acids: CASRKLSGGAVQPGELFF. The CDR3 DNA is TGTGCCAGCAGAAAACTATCCGGGGGGGCGGTCCAGCCCGGGGAGCTGTTTTTT.

This CDR3 reads CASSPSDRGYYEQYF. The CDR3, as DNA: TGTGCCAGCAGCCCCTCAGACAGGGGTTACTACGAGCAGTACTTC. The chain couples TRBV3-1 (or the pseudogene TRBV3-2) to TRBJ2-7; 8 nucleotides agree with TRBD1. The CDR3 covers 15 residues. Trimming cost V 4 bases and J 3 bases; bases outside gene matches: 8. Germline CDR1 and CDR2: LGHDT and YNNKEL (reference sequence).

V is TRBV6-1 and J is TRBJ1-2; no clear D. This CDR3 is built from 14 residues. Germline V gene lookup returns CDR1 MNHNS and CDR2 SASEGT. V was shortened by 1 base and J by 1 base, with 7 bases between the two germline ends. The CDR3 coding sequence is TGTGCCAGCAGTGAAGGAGGGATTAACTATGGCTACACCTTC. Translating it yields CASSEGGINYGYTF.

In this sample, this clone turned up a few times. The rearrangement uses TRBV29-1 and TRBJ1-2, with a weak D call TRBD1 (6 bases). The CDR3 is 12 amino acids. The germline V gene has CDR1 SQVTM and CDR2 ANQGSEA. The germline V and J ends were trimmed by 1 base and 3 bases, with 6 bases remaining between them. The CDR3 nucleotides are TGCAGCGTTGAAGCAGGGGACTATGGCTACACCTTC. This encodes CSVEAGDYGYTF.

The chain joins TRBV10-1 to TRBJ2-2; a weak D match, TRBD2 (6 bases). V was clipped by 10 bases and J by 0 bases, with 12 bases between them. CDR1 WNHNN and CDR2 SYGVQD come from the germline V gene (reference sequence). This CDR3 comprises 14 residues. The CDR3 DNA sequence: TGCGCCACCTCGGAGGGATCGAACACCGGGGAGCTGTTTTTT. Translated: CATSEGSNTGELFF.

This clone came up once. The chain couples TRBV28 to TRBJ1-2; D is undetermined. Per the germline V gene, CDR1 is MDHEN and CDR2 is SYDVKM. V dropped 1 base and J dropped 4 bases, with 13 bases sitting between them. The CDR3 is 15 amino acids. CDR3 DNA: TGTGCCAGCAGTTTATCATCCGGGATCATCTATGGCTACACCTTC. It specifies CASSLSSGIIYGYTF.

This chain joins TRBV24-1 and TRBJ1-5; TRBD1 might be the D (6 bases). V gave up 6 bases and J gave up 1 base, with 12 bases separating them. The CDR3 is made up of 15 amino acids. Germline CDR1 is KGHDR and CDR2 is SFDVKD. The CDR3 loop is CATSPRGISNQPQHF. CDR3 nucleotide sequence: TGTGCCACCAGTCCCAGGGGAATAAGCAATCAGCCCCAGCATTTT.

The V call is TRBV4-1, the J call TRBJ1-5; 9 bases fit TRBD1. In germline, CDR1 is MGHRA, CDR2 YSYEKL. CDR3 size: 15 residues. Germline trimming cut 1 base from V and 2 bases from J; bases unmatched to any gene: 0. In DNA, the CDR3 is TGCGCCAGCAGCCAAGGGACAGGGGGCAATCAGCCCCAGCATTTT. It is translated as CASSQGTGGNQPQHF.

The gene calls are TRBV5-1 and TRBJ2-1, with 11 bases fitting TRBD2. CDR3 size: 15 residues. V was pared by 6 bases and J by 4 bases, with 6 bases of the junction left unmatched. CDR1 is SGHRS, CDR2 YFSETQ, per germline. The CDR3 protein is CASTNSGGAYNEQFF. CDR3 nucleotides: TGCGCCAGCACCAATAGCGGGGGGGCGTACAATGAGCAGTTCTTC.

The V and J genes are TRBV18 and TRBJ2-2, with 8 bases lining up with TRBD1. The CDR3 is made up of 15 amino acids. The J segment lost 4 bases and the V segment lost 3 bases, leaving 4 bases of the junction unmatched. The germline V gene encodes CDR1 KGHSH and CDR2 LQKENI. CDR3 residues: CASSPGQGTTGELFF. Here the CDR3 DNA reads TGTGCCAGCTCACCCGGACAGGGTACCACCGGGGAGCTGTTTTTT.